The T cell receptor beta chain described here comes from a study of cytotoxic CD8 clonotypes in ibrutinib-treated CLL. Turning to the study itself: Among patients, 24 responded partially and 2 completely; approximately 15 then stayed remitted and around twelve progressed after median roughly 73 months. General study results and limits: The study found public clonotypes uncommon, contracting or stable on treatment.

Libraries were prepared by immunoSEQ multiplex PCR; TCRdb keeps only in-frame clonotypes and omits some of them. The table records some 200,000 clones, around 72% of them present only once. Germline V CDR1 and CDR2: MNHEY, SVGAGI. Trimming removed 4 bases from V and 1 base from J, with 11 bases in between. CDR3 length: 15 amino acids. Worth noting for this clone: Antigen unknown.

The source was PBMCs, collected after 24 months of ibrutinib treatment. The chain joins TRBV6-5 to TRBJ1-5; no definite D call. This sequence originates from a human donor with chronic lymphocytic leukemia. The DNA for the CDR3 is TGTGCCAGCAGTTCCGCGGACGGAAGCAATCAGCCCCAGCATTTT. It codes for CASSSADGSNQPQHF.